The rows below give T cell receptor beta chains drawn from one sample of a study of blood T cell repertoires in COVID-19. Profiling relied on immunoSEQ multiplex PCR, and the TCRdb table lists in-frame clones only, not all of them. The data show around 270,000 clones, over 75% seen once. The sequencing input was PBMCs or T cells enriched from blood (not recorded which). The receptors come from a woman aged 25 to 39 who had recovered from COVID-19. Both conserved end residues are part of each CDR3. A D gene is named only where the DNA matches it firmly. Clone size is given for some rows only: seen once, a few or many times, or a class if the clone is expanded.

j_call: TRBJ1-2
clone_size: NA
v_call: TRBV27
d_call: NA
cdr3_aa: CASSPSTENYGYTF
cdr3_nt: TGTGCCAGCAGTCCCTCCACAGAGAACTATGGCTACACCTTC

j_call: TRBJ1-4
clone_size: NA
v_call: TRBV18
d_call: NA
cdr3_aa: CASSIYPPPKEKLFF
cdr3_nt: TGTGCCAGCTCGATTTATCCGCCTCCTAAGGAAAAACTGTTTTTT

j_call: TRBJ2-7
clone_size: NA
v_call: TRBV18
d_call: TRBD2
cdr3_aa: CASSWDYSSYEQYF
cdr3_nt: TGTGCCAGCTCTTGGGACTATAGCTCCTACGAGCAGTACTTC

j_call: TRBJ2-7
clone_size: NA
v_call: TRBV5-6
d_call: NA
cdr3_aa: CASSAGLSGYEQYF
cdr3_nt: TGTGCCAGCAGCGCCGGTTTATCGGGCTACGAGCAGTACTTC

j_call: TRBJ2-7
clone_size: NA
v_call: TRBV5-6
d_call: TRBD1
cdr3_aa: CASSLRTGLGSEQYF
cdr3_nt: TGTGCCAGCAGCTTGCGGACAGGGTTGGGTAGTGAGCAGTACTTC

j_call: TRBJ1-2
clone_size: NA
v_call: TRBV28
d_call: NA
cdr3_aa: CASIASNYGYTF
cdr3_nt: TGTGCCAGCATCGCGTCTAACTATGGCTACACCTTC

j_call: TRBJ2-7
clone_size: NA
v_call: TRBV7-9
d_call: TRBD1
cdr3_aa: CASSLSRSGGESAYEQYF
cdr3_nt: TGTGCCAGCAGCTTAAGCCGGTCAGGGGGCGAGTCAGCCTACGAGCAGTACTTC

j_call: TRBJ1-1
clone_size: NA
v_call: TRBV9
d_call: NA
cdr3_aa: CASSEMDRTEAFF
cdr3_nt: TGTGCCAGCAGTGAAATGGACAGAACTGAAGCTTTCTTT

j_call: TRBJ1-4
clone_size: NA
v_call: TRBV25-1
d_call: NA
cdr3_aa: CASSEFVSNEKLFF
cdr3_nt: TGTGCCAGCAGTGAATTTGTATCTAATGAAAAACTGTTTTTT

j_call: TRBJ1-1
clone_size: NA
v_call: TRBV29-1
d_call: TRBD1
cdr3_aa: CSAGTGNTEAFF
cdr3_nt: TGCAGCGCCGGGACAGGGAACACTGAAGCTTTCTTT

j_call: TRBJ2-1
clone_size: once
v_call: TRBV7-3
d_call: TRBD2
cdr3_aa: CASSSGTRNEQFF
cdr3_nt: TGTGCCAGCAGCAGCGGGACTAGGAATGAGCAGTTCTTC

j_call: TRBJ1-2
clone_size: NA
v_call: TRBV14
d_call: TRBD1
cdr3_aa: CASSQWTGDYGYTF
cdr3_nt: TGTGCCAGCAGCCAGTGGACAGGAGACTATGGCTACACCTTC

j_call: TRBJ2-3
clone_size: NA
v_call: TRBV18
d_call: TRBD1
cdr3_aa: CASSSRGQGADTQYF
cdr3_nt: TGTGCCAGCTCATCAAGGGGACAGGGGGCAGATACGCAGTATTTT

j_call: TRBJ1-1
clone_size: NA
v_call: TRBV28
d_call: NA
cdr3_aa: CASSQKRGRSEAFF
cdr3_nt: TGTGCCAGCAGCCAGAAAAGGGGCAGGAGTGAAGCTTTCTTT

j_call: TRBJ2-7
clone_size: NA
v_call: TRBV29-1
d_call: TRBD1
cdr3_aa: CSTLGQGGTYEQYF
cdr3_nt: TGCAGCACCCTGGGACAGGGAGGGACCTACGAGCAGTACTTC

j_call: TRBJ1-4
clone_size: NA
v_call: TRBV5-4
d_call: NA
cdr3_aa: CASSLGGHREKLFF
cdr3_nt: TGTGCCAGCAGCTTGGGGGGCCACAGAGAAAAACTGTTTTTT

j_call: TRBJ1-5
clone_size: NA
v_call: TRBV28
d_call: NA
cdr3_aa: CASREVGTKNQPQHF
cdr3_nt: TGTGCCAGCAGAGAAGTAGGGACTAAAAATCAGCCCCAGCATTTT

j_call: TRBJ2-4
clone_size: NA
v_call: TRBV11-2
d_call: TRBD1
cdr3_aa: CASSHLGQGGKNIQYF
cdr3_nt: TGTGCCAGCAGCCACCTGGGACAGGGCGGGAAAAACATTCAGTACTTC

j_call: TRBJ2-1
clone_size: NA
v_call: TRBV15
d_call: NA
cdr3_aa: CATSLRGGTMTEQFF
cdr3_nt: TGTGCCACCAGCTTGAGGGGGGGGACGATGACGGAGCAGTTCTTC

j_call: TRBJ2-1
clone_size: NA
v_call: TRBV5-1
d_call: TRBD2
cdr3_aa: CASSSGLAGGPGQFF
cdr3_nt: TGCGCCAGCAGCTCGGGACTAGCGGGAGGGCCGGGGCAGTTCTTC

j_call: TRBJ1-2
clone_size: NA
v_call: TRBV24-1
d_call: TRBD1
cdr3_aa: CATSDFGDRGTYGYTF
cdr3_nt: TGTGCCACCAGTGATTTTGGGGACAGGGGGACCTATGGCTACACCTTC

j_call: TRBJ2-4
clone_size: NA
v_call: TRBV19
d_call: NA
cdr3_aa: CASRPTLYVGGAKNIQYF
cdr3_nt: TGTGCCAGTAGGCCAACCCTCTATGTCGGCGGAGCCAAAAACATTCAGTACTTC

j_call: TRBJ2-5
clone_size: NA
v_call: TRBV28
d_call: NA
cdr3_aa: CASSFIGRVEETQYF
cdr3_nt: TGTGCCAGCAGTTTCATAGGCAGGGTCGAGGAGACCCAGTACTTC

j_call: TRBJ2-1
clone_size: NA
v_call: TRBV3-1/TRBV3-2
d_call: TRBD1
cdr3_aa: CASSPISDRYNEQFF
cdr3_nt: TGTGCCAGCAGCCCAATATCGGACAGGTACAATGAGCAGTTCTTC

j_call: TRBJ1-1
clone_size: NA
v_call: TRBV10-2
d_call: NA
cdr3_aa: CASQVVGGDTEAFF
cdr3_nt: TGCGCCAGCCAGGTTGTTGGGGGCGACACTGAAGCTTTCTTT

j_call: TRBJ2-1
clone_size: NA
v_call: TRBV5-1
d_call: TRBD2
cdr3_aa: CASSSGGTSGRAGNEQFF
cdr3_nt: TGCGCCAGCAGCTCAGGCGGGACTAGCGGGAGGGCAGGGAATGAGCAGTTCTTC

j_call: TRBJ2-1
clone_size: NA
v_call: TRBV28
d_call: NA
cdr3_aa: CASSQTARPYNEQFF
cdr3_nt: TGTGCCAGCAGCCAAACAGCTCGTCCCTACAATGAGCAGTTCTTC

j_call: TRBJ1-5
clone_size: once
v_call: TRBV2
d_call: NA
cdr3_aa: CASAIGGGQPQHF
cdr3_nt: TGTGCATCAGCAATCGGTGGAGGTCAGCCCCAGCATTTT

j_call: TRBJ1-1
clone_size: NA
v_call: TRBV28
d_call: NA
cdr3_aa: CASSSGGVQFEAFF
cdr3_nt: TGTGCCAGCAGTTCCGGCGGGGTCCAGTTTGAAGCTTTCTTT

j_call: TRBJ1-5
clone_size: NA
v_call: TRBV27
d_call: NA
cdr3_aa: CASSLENRNNQPQHF
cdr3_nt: TGTGCCAGCAGTTTAGAAAACAGAAACAATCAGCCCCAGCATTTT

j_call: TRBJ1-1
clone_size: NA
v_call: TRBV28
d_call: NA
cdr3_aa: CASSSLREGAFF
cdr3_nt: TGTGCCAGCAGTTCACTCAGGGAGGGAGCTTTCTTT

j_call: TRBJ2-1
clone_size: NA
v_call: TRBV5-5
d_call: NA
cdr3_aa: CASSLVPGVSYNEQFF
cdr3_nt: TGTGCCAGCAGCTTGGTGCCGGGGGTCTCCTACAATGAGCAGTTCTTC

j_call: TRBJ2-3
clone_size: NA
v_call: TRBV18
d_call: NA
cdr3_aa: CASSLESTSTDTQYF
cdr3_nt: TGTGCCAGCTCACTCGAATCAACTAGCACAGATACGCAGTATTTT

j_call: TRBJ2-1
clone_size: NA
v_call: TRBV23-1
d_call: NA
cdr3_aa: CASSQKGIEFF
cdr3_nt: TGCGCCAGCAGTCAAAAGGGGATCGAGTTCTTC

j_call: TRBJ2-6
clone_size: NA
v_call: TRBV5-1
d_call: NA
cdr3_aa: CASNEGFTGANVLTF
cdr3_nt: TGCGCCAGCAACGAGGGCTTCACTGGGGCCAACGTCCTGACTTTC

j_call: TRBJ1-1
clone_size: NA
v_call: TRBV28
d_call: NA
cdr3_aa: CASSSPVMNTEAFF
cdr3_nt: TGTGCCAGCAGTTCACCAGTAATGAACACTGAAGCTTTCTTT

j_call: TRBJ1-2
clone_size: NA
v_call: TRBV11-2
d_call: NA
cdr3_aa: CASSPTGTPGSYTF
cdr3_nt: TGTGCCAGCAGCCCCACCGGGACACCGGGTAGCTACACCTTC

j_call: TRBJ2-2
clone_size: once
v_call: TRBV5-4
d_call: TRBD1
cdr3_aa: CASSPGQGNRELFF
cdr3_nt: TGTGCCAGCAGCCCGGGACAGGGTAACAGGGAGCTGTTTTTT

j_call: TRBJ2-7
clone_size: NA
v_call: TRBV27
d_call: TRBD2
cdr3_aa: CASSFSSGIYEQYF
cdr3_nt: TGTGCCAGCAGTTTCTCTAGCGGAATTTACGAGCAGTACTTC

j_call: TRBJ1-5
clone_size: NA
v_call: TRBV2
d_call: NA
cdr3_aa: CASTTTGTSNQPQHF
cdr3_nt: TGTGCCAGCACTACAACAGGGACAAGCAATCAGCCCCAGCATTTT

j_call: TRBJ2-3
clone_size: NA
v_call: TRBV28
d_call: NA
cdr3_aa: CASSGDGDFLQGPTDTQYF
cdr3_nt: TGTGCCAGCAGCGGCGACGGAGATTTCTTACAGGGTCCCACAGATACGCAGTATTTT

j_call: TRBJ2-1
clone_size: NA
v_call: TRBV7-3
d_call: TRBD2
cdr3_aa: CASSLSSGLYNEQFF
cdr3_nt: TGTGCCAGCAGCTTATCTAGCGGATTATACAATGAGCAGTTCTTC

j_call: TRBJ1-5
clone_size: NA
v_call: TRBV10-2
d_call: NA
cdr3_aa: CASMVGRNQPQHF
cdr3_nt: TGCGCCAGCATGGTGGGGCGAAACCAGCCCCAGCATTTT

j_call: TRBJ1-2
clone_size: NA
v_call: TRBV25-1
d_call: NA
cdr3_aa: CASSNTGRYGYTF
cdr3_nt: TGTGCCAGCAGTAATACAGGACGGTATGGCTACACCTTC

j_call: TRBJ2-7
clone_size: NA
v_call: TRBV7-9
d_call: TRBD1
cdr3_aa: CASSSTGTYEQYF
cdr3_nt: TGTGCCAGCAGCTCGACAGGGACCTACGAGCAGTACTTC

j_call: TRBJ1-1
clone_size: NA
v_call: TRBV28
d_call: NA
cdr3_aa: CASIRLMNTEAFF
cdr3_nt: TGTGCCAGTATTCGACTCATGAACACTGAAGCTTTCTTT

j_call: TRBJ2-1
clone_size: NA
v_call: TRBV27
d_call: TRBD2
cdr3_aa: CASSYGGAGYNEQFF
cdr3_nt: TGTGCCAGCAGTTACGGGGGGGCGGGATACAATGAGCAGTTCTTC

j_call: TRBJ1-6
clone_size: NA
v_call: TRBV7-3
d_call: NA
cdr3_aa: CASSQNGGNNSPLHF
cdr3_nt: TGTGCCAGCAGCCAAAATGGAGGGAATAATTCACCCCTCCACTTT